A single sample gave rise to the 19 T cell receptor beta chains below, sequenced in a study of long-term antiretroviral therapy in people with HIV. The run of the v3.0 immunoSEQ assay was at survey level. Data came from immunoSEQ multiplex PCR; TCRdb stores just in-frame clones and leaves some out. The profile shows roughly 25,000 clones, 75% to 85% of them singletons. The sample in question was unsorted PBMCs, obtained 0.5 years after starting antiretroviral therapy. These receptors were obtained from a woman aged 40 to 55 with HIV.

The chain carries TRBV19 and TRBJ1-1, with 7 bases fitting TRBD1. The V and J ends lost 0 bases and 3 bases, in that order; junction bases with no gene match: 4. CDR3 length: 15 residues. Per the germline V gene, CDR1 is LNHDA and CDR2 is SQIVND (reference sequence). CDR3 in amino acids: CASSIEGQGDTEAFF. The CDR3 DNA reads as TGTGCCAGTAGTATAGAGGGGCAGGGGGACACTGAAGCTTTCTTT.

The V call is TRBV9, the J call TRBJ2-7, with D possibly matching TRBD1 (5 bases). Per germline, CDR1 SGDLS and CDR2 YYNGEE. With 2 bases removed from V and 2 bases from J, the gap between germline ends came to 17 bases. The CDR3 is 16 amino acids. The CDR3 here is CASSVWSGAGAYEQYF. The CDR3 DNA is TGTGCCAGCAGCGTGTGGAGTGGGGCAGGAGCCTACGAGCAGTACTTC.

The rearrangement joins TRBV5-1 to TRBJ1-2; TRBD1 matches 8 bases. With V trimmed by 4 bases and J by 7 bases, 12 bases remained unmatched. Germline V gene data show CDR1 as SGHRS and CDR2 as YFSETQ. CDR3 size: 15 residues. The CDR3, as DNA: TGCGCCAGCAGCCCCGGTACCGGACAGGGCTTTGGCTACACCTTC. Its protein product is CASSPGTGQGFGYTF.

This chain joins TRBV27 and TRBJ1-3; TRBD1 matches 9 bases. Germline V gives CDR1 MNHEY, CDR2 SMNVEV (reference sequence). CDR3 size: 13 residues. Losses at the gene ends were 8 bases for V and 8 bases for J; bases not matched to a gene: 7. The CDR3 DNA reads as TGTGCCAGCGTAAGACAGGGGGGGGACACCATATATTTT. Translating gives CASVRQGGDTIYF.

J is TRBJ2-2 and V is TRBV7-2, with D perhaps TRBD2 (6 bases). The CDR3 extends over 16 amino acids. Trimming removed 1 base at V and 6 bases at J, with 15 bases between. Per germline, CDR1 SGHTA and CDR2 FQGNSA. The CDR3 DNA follows: TGTGCCAGCAGCTTAGGGGTTAGCGGATTGGCCGGGGAGCTGTTTTTT. Translating gives CASSLGVSGLAGELFF.

This clone was seen only once. Other DNA sequences in this sample translate to the same CDR3. This rearrangement joins TRBV18 to TRBJ2-6; D not certain. The germline CDR1 and CDR2 sequences are KGHSH and LQKENI. The CDR3 length is 16 residues. Trimming removed 3 bases from V and 0 bases from J, with 9 bases in between. CDR3 protein: CASSPPRISGANVLTF. The DNA of the CDR3 is TGTGCCAGCTCACCGCCTCGAATCTCTGGGGCCAACGTCCTGACTTTC. The full variable domain, its missing parts supplied by reference TRBV18 and TRBJ2-6, is NAGVMQNPRHLVRRRGQEARLRCSPMKGHSHVYWYRQLPEEGLKFMVYLQKENIIDESGMPKERFSAEFPKEGPSILRIQQVVRGDSAAYFCASSPPRISGANVLTFGAGSRLTVL.

J is TRBJ1-1 and V is TRBV28, with no clear D. This CDR3 is built from 13 residues. Germline CDR1 MDHEN, CDR2 SYDVKM. The V end was cut by 5 bases, the J end by 6 bases, with 13 bases between. As DNA, the CDR3 is TGTGCCAGCAGTACCCCGGGTGGGGCTGAAGCTTTCTTT. Protein product: CASSTPGGAEAFF.

This clone was observed a handful of times. The chain links TRBV4-3 to TRBJ2-7; 8 bases are a match to TRBD1. The CDR3 consists of 13 residues. Per the germline V gene, CDR1 is LGHNA and CDR2 is YSLEER. Trimming at V came to 3 bases and at J to 7 bases, leaving 5 bases not matched to a gene. The CDR3, as DNA: TGCGCCAGCAGCCATCTTACAGGGGGAGAGCAGTACTTC. As protein: CASSHLTGGEQYF.

The chain carries TRBV30 and TRBJ2-7; D gene unclear. The V gene's germline CDR1 is GTSNPN and CDR2 SVGIG (reference sequence). The CDR3 is 14 amino acids. The V end lost 0 bases, the J end lost 3 bases, and 12 bases lay between the germline ends. The CDR3 spells CAWSVSGQNYEQYF. CDR3 coding DNA: TGTGCCTGGAGTGTATCCGGGCAGAACTACGAGCAGTACTTC.

The table lists this clone with a few counts. This chain links TRBV6-1 with TRBJ1-2; no reliable D call. The V gene's germline CDR1 is MNHNS and CDR2 SASEGT. The CDR3 covers 13 residues. V was pared by 1 base and J by 4 bases, with 7 bases between. CDR3 amino acids: CASSEGSSYGYTF. In DNA, the CDR3 is TGTGCCAGCAGTGAAGGGTCTTCCTATGGCTACACCTTC.

This sequence joins TRBV28 and TRBJ2-7; possibly TRBD2 for D (5 bases). CDR3 length equals 13 residues. Germline V gives CDR1 MDHEN, CDR2 SYDVKM. Trimming removed 3 bases from V and 2 bases from J, with 8 bases in between. The CDR3 loop reads CASSLEAAYEQYF. CDR3 DNA: TGTGCCAGCAGTTTGGAGGCCGCCTACGAGCAGTACTTC.

This clone was picked up one time. This chain joins TRBV19 and TRBJ1-5; maybe TRBD1 (6 bases). CDR1 is LNHDA, CDR2 SQIVND, per germline (reference sequence). The CDR3 extends over 15 amino acids. The germline V and J ends were trimmed by 9 bases and 1 base, with 16 bases remaining between them. The CDR3 DNA reads as TGTGCCAGCAGATACAGGGTTAGGAGCAATCAGCCCCAGCATTTT. Translating gives CASRYRVRSNQPQHF.

The chain uses TRBV6-1 and TRBJ2-5; D may be TRBD1 or TRBD2 (5 bases each). The end of the DNA is better explained by TRBJ2-7, so the J call may be wrong. CDR1 is MNHNS, CDR2 SASEGT, per germline. The CDR3 consists of 12 residues. The CDR3 sequence: CASRDGAGEQYF. In DNA form, the CDR3 reads TGTGCCAGCAGGGACGGGGCCGGCGAGCAGTACTTC.

This clone was seen more than once but under ten times. The rearrangement joins TRBV4-2 to TRBJ1-6, with D unclear. The germline V gene encodes CDR1 LGHNA and CDR2 YNFKEQ. The CDR3 extends over 13 amino acids. V was clipped by 4 bases and J by 10 bases, with 11 bases between them. For the CDR3, the DNA is TGTGCCAGCAGCCCGATCTCATACTCACCCCTCCACTTT. It encodes CASSPISYSPLHF.

V and J are TRBV2 and TRBJ2-2; 7 bases map to TRBD1. Germline trimming cut 5 bases from V and 3 bases from J; bases unmatched to any gene: 3. The germline gives CDR1 SNHLY, CDR2 FYNNEI. The CDR3 spans 14 residues. The CDR3 sequence: CASSRDSYTGELFF. The CDR3 DNA reads as TGTGCCAGCAGTCGGGACAGCTACACCGGGGAGCTGTTTTTT.

The rearrangement joins TRBV18 to TRBJ2-5, with D unclear. This CDR3 has 17 amino acids. From germline, CDR1 is KGHSH and CDR2 LQKENI. The V end was cut by 4 bases, the J end by 4 bases, with 22 bases between. This CDR3 is CASSLGLSPPRGETQYF. In DNA form, the CDR3 reads TGTGCCAGCTCACTGGGGTTATCGCCTCCCCGTGGAGAGACCCAGTACTTC.

V is TRBV6-5 and J is TRBJ1-2, with D possibly being TRBD1 (6 bases). V lost 7 bases and J 4 bases, leaving 16 bases between the germline ends. The CDR3 runs 14 residues. The germline CDR1 and CDR2 sequences are MNHEY and SVGAGI. The CDR3 nucleotides are TGTGCCAGCAACCTCGGGGGCTCTGTCTATGGCTACACCTTC. Its protein product is CASNLGGSVYGYTF.

The chain employs TRBV9 and TRBJ2-5; D remains unclear. V lost 1 base to trimming and J lost 1 base, with 8 bases between them. This CDR3 comprises 14 residues. Per germline, CDR1 SGDLS and CDR2 YYNGEE. In DNA, the CDR3 is TGTGCCAGCAGCGTACGAGCGACCCAAGAGACCCAGTACTTC. This translates into CASSVRATQETQYF.

This clone was recorded once. The J gene is TRBJ1-5, the V gene TRBV27; D gene unclear. Trimming took off 2 bases at V and 4 bases at J, with 9 bases between the two ends. Germline-derived CDR1 and CDR2 are MNHEY and SMNVEV (reference sequence). The length of the CDR3 is 14 residues. CDR3 sequence: CASSLGADNQPQHF. The CDR3 DNA reads TGTGCCAGCAGTTTAGGAGCAGATAATCAGCCCCAGCATTTT.